Listed below are T cell receptor beta chains from one sample, sequenced in a study of cytomegalovirus exposure and HLA in healthy donors. The table came from immunoSEQ multiplex PCR; TCRdb's copy has only in-frame clones and leaves some out. The sample records roughly 100,000 clones, around 72% being singletons. The sample comprised PBMCs. The receptors derive from a man aged 25-45 years in good health and CMV-seronegative. CDR3s include the opening cysteine and the closing phenylalanine or tryptophan. The D gene is left open where the match is weak. Some rows have no size entry. The others give once, few or many, or a class for an expanded clone.

v_gene: TRBV2; j_gene: TRBJ1-3; d_gene: NA; abundance: NA; CDR3aa: CASSDYSSGNTIYF; CDR3nt: TGTGCCAGCAGTGATTACAGCTCTGGAAACACCATATATTTT
v_gene: TRBV15; j_gene: TRBJ1-2; d_gene: NA; abundance: NA; CDR3aa: CATSSPAGTNYGYTF; CDR3nt: TGTGCCACCAGCAGCCCCGCGGGCACTAACTATGGCTACACCTTC
v_gene: TRBV15; j_gene: TRBJ2-7; d_gene: TRBD1; abundance: NA; CDR3aa: CATSRDDRGSYEQYF; CDR3nt: TGTGCCACCAGCAGAGACGACAGGGGCTCCTACGAGCAGTACTTC
v_gene: TRBV28; j_gene: TRBJ1-6; d_gene: NA; abundance: NA; CDR3aa: CASSSDRRWVKRQRGSPLHF; CDR3nt: TGTGCCAGCAGTTCGGACAGAAGGTGGGTCAAGCGTCAAAGGGGTTCACCCCTCCACTTT
v_gene: TRBV28; j_gene: TRBJ1-1; d_gene: NA; abundance: NA; CDR3aa: CASSFGETGIMNTEAFF; CDR3nt: TGTGCCAGCAGTTTTGGGGAAACAGGAATCATGAACACTGAAGCTTTCTTT
v_gene: TRBV15; j_gene: TRBJ2-2; d_gene: NA; abundance: NA; CDR3aa: CATSRAGVGTGELFF; CDR3nt: TGTGCCACCAGCAGAGCAGGGGTGGGCACCGGGGAGCTGTTTTTT
v_gene: TRBV20-1; j_gene: TRBJ2-1; d_gene: TRBD2; abundance: NA; CDR3aa: CSGGGYNEQFF; CDR3nt: TGCAGTGGGGGGGGTTACAATGAGCAGTTCTTC
v_gene: TRBV30; j_gene: TRBJ1-2; d_gene: NA; abundance: NA; CDR3aa: CAWSAGGHGYTF; CDR3nt: TGTGCCTGGAGTGCCGGGGGGCATGGCTACACCTTC
v_gene: TRBV7-8; j_gene: TRBJ2-3; d_gene: TRBD2; abundance: NA; CDR3aa: CASSLEVTSGGVTDTQYF; CDR3nt: TGTGCCAGCAGCTTAGAGGTGACTAGCGGGGGGGTCACAGATACGCAGTATTTT
v_gene: TRBV19; j_gene: TRBJ2-5; d_gene: NA; abundance: few; CDR3aa: CASSIGVQTQYF; CDR3nt: TGTGCCAGTAGTATTGGAGTGCAGACCCAGTACTTC
v_gene: TRBV9; j_gene: TRBJ1-2; d_gene: NA; abundance: NA; CDR3aa: CASSQGPFLDGYTF; CDR3nt: TGTGCCAGCAGCCAGGGGCCCTTTCTAGATGGCTACACCTTC
v_gene: TRBV28; j_gene: TRBJ2-5; d_gene: NA; abundance: once; CDR3aa: CASTGARETQYF; CDR3nt: TGTGCCAGCACGGGAGCGCGAGAGACCCAGTACTTC
v_gene: TRBV6-1; j_gene: TRBJ1-4; d_gene: NA; abundance: NA; CDR3aa: CASSEIVRINEKLFF; CDR3nt: TGTGCCAGCAGTGAAATAGTGAGAATTAATGAAAAACTGTTTTTT
v_gene: TRBV7-6; j_gene: TRBJ2-1; d_gene: NA; abundance: NA; CDR3aa: CASSLEFAAYNEQFF; CDR3nt: TGTGCCAGCAGCTTAGAATTCGCAGCCTACAATGAGCAGTTCTTC
v_gene: TRBV19; j_gene: TRBJ2-1; d_gene: TRBD2; abundance: once; CDR3aa: CASSPGGTSGNNEQFF; CDR3nt: TGTGCCAGTAGCCCCGGCGGGACTAGCGGTAACAATGAGCAGTTCTTC
v_gene: TRBV6-5; j_gene: TRBJ1-1; d_gene: NA; abundance: NA; CDR3aa: CASSYSRGRSEAFF; CDR3nt: TGTGCCAGCAGTTACTCTCGGGGAAGGTCTGAAGCTTTCTTT
v_gene: TRBV6-5; j_gene: TRBJ2-7; d_gene: NA; abundance: NA; CDR3aa: CASSLSGYEQYF; CDR3nt: TGTGCCAGCAGTCTTAGCGGCTACGAGCAGTACTTC
v_gene: TRBV6-5; j_gene: TRBJ1-2; d_gene: TRBD1; abundance: NA; CDR3aa: CASSYGDRPNYGYTF; CDR3nt: TGTGCCAGCAGTTACGGGGACAGACCCAACTATGGCTACACCTTC
v_gene: TRBV18; j_gene: TRBJ2-6; d_gene: TRBD1; abundance: NA; CDR3aa: CASSQIDRGLSGANVLTF; CDR3nt: TGTGCCAGCTCACAGATCGACAGGGGGCTGTCTGGGGCCAACGTCCTGACTTTC
v_gene: TRBV5-1; j_gene: TRBJ2-3; d_gene: TRBD2; abundance: NA; CDR3aa: CASSGLARTDTQYF; CDR3nt: TGCGCCAGCAGCGGACTAGCGAGGACAGATACGCAGTATTTT
v_gene: TRBV30; j_gene: TRBJ1-2; d_gene: NA; abundance: few; CDR3aa: CAWSRGSGYGYTF; CDR3nt: TGTGCCTGGAGCAGGGGATCGGGCTATGGCTACACCTTC
v_gene: TRBV2; j_gene: TRBJ2-2; d_gene: TRBD2; abundance: NA; CDR3aa: CASSLAGVRTGELFF; CDR3nt: TGTGCCAGCAGTCTAGCGGGAGTACGTACCGGGGAGCTGTTTTTT
v_gene: TRBV4-2; j_gene: TRBJ2-5; d_gene: TRBD1; abundance: NA; CDR3aa: CASSQESITGQGAPSQETQYF; CDR3nt: TGTGCCAGCAGCCAAGAGAGTATTACGGGACAGGGGGCCCCGTCCCAAGAGACCCAGTACTTC
v_gene: TRBV27; j_gene: TRBJ2-1; d_gene: NA; abundance: NA; CDR3aa: CASSARQYNEQFF; CDR3nt: TGTGCCAGCAGTGCCCGACAGTACAATGAGCAGTTCTTC
v_gene: TRBV19; j_gene: TRBJ2-6; d_gene: NA; abundance: NA; CDR3aa: CASKYSGANVLTF; CDR3nt: TGTGCCAGTAAATACTCTGGGGCCAACGTCCTGACTTTC
v_gene: TRBV7-2; j_gene: TRBJ2-3; d_gene: TRBD2; abundance: NA; CDR3aa: CASSLGLAGGSDTQYF; CDR3nt: TGTGCCAGCAGCTTAGGACTAGCGGGGGGTTCAGATACGCAGTATTTT
v_gene: TRBV6-5; j_gene: TRBJ2-2; d_gene: NA; abundance: few; CDR3aa: CASSGWADSTGELFF; CDR3nt: TGTGCCAGCAGTGGCTGGGCAGACAGCACCGGGGAGCTGTTTTTT
v_gene: TRBV19; j_gene: TRBJ1-3; d_gene: NA; abundance: NA; CDR3aa: CASSMIGGGNTIYF; CDR3nt: TGTGCCAGTAGTATGATCGGAGGGGGAAACACCATATATTTT
v_gene: TRBV5-1; j_gene: TRBJ2-3; d_gene: TRBD1; abundance: NA; CDR3aa: CASSGTGLSTDTQYF; CDR3nt: TGCGCCAGCAGCGGGACAGGGCTCAGCACAGATACGCAGTATTTT
v_gene: TRBV14; j_gene: TRBJ2-3; d_gene: NA; abundance: NA; CDR3aa: CASSQDRRGITDTQYF; CDR3nt: TGTGCCAGCAGCCAAGATCGACGGGGTATCACAGATACGCAGTATTTT
v_gene: TRBV2; j_gene: TRBJ1-4; d_gene: NA; abundance: once; CDR3aa: CASIKSGLGNEKLFF; CDR3nt: TGTGCCAGCATCAAATCAGGGCTTGGTAATGAAAAACTGTTTTTT
v_gene: TRBV5-1; j_gene: TRBJ1-6; d_gene: NA; abundance: NA; CDR3aa: CASSLDSSYNSPLHF; CDR3nt: TGCGCCAGCAGCTTAGACAGCTCCTATAATTCACCCCTCCACTTT
v_gene: TRBV7-3; j_gene: TRBJ2-1; d_gene: TRBD2; abundance: once; CDR3aa: CASSPKLAGVQEQFF; CDR3nt: TGTGCCAGCAGCCCGAAACTAGCGGGAGTACAGGAGCAGTTCTTC
v_gene: TRBV5-1; j_gene: TRBJ2-1; d_gene: NA; abundance: NA; CDR3aa: CASSFGPPTNEQFF; CDR3nt: TGCGCCAGCAGCTTTGGCCCCCCAACGAATGAGCAGTTCTTC
v_gene: TRBV7-8; j_gene: TRBJ2-3; d_gene: NA; abundance: NA; CDR3aa: CASTTGTRTDTQYF; CDR3nt: TGTGCCAGCACTACAGGGACGAGGACAGATACGCAGTATTTT
v_gene: TRBV7-6; j_gene: TRBJ1-5; d_gene: NA; abundance: NA; CDR3aa: CASSTVGGYSNQPQNF; CDR3nt: TGTGCCAGCAGCACAGTGGGGGGATATAGCAATCAGCCCCAGAATTTT
v_gene: TRBV6-6; j_gene: TRBJ2-5; d_gene: TRBD1; abundance: NA; CDR3aa: CASSIRDRPQETQYF; CDR3nt: TGTGCCAGCTCAATCAGGGACAGGCCCCAAGAGACCCAGTACTTC
v_gene: TRBV29-1; j_gene: TRBJ2-5; d_gene: NA; abundance: NA; CDR3aa: CSVSPGHLRFLETQYF; CDR3nt: TGCAGCGTTTCTCCGGGACATCTACGATTTTTGGAGACCCAGTACTTC
v_gene: TRBV7-9; j_gene: TRBJ2-1; d_gene: NA; abundance: NA; CDR3aa: CASSLRGSSYNEQFF; CDR3nt: TGTGCCAGCAGCTTACGAGGAAGCTCCTACAATGAGCAGTTCTTC
v_gene: TRBV30; j_gene: TRBJ1-2; d_gene: NA; abundance: NA; CDR3aa: CAWSPFLFGYTF; CDR3nt: TGTGCCTGGAGCCCCTTTTTATTCGGCTACACCTTC
v_gene: TRBV5-1; j_gene: TRBJ2-5; d_gene: TRBD2; abundance: NA; CDR3aa: CASSLLAGGQETQYF; CDR3nt: TGCGCCAGCAGCTTGCTAGCGGGGGGCCAAGAGACCCAGTACTTC
v_gene: TRBV6-6; j_gene: TRBJ1-5; d_gene: NA; abundance: NA; CDR3aa: CASSYQTLSGNQPQHF; CDR3nt: TGTGCCAGCAGTTACCAGACTCTGTCGGGCAATCAGCCCCAGCATTTT
v_gene: TRBV7-2; j_gene: TRBJ1-2; d_gene: NA; abundance: NA; CDR3aa: CASSLDWTVGYTF; CDR3nt: TGTGCCAGCAGCTTAGATTGGACAGTTGGCTACACCTTC
v_gene: TRBV2; j_gene: TRBJ2-7; d_gene: TRBD2; abundance: NA; CDR3aa: CASSLGGGGTALYEQYF; CDR3nt: TGTGCCAGCAGTTTGGGTGGGGGAGGGACGGCCCTCTACGAGCAGTACTTC
v_gene: TRBV19; j_gene: TRBJ1-5; d_gene: NA; abundance: NA; CDR3aa: CASSPPRGSNQPQHF; CDR3nt: TGTGCCAGTAGCCCCCCAAGGGGTTCAAATCAGCCCCAGCATTTT
v_gene: TRBV7-3; j_gene: TRBJ2-7; d_gene: NA; abundance: NA; CDR3aa: CASSLGLAAPVPYEQYF; CDR3nt: TGTGCCAGCAGCTTAGGTTTGGCGGCACCAGTCCCCTACGAGCAGTACTTC
v_gene: TRBV30; j_gene: TRBJ1-2; d_gene: TRBD1; abundance: NA; CDR3aa: CAWAGQGYPNYGYTF; CDR3nt: TGTGCCTGGGCGGGACAGGGGTATCCTAACTATGGCTACACCTTC